A selection of T cell receptor beta chains follows, all from one sample in a study of human T cells and chemical hapten exposure. Each CDR3 protein gets one entry after TCRdb re-called the RACE reads with MiXCR. The sample lists more than 250,000 distinct CDR3 sequences, 8.6% occurring once. The sequenced sample was whole blood, obtained in connection with sensitization to the hapten diphenylcyclopropenone (DPC). Receptors originate from a woman between 40 and 55 years old with alopecia areata. Some clones in this sample may be carry-over from other donors' samples. The CDR3 runs from the conserved cysteine through the conserved F or W. D genes are given only for firm matches. Expanded clones get a size class; other rows say once, few or many, or leave the size out.

- TRBJ1-1 few TRBV29-1 CSVDEQMNTEAFF TGCAGCGTTGATGAACAAATGAACACTGAAGCTTTCTTT
TRBD2 TRBJ2-7 few TRBV20-1 CSASSGSSYEQYF TGCAGTGCTTCTAGCGGGAGCTCCTACGAGCAGTACTTC
- TRBJ1-6 many TRBV6-5 CASSSTDSPLHF TGTGCCAGCAGCTCAACCGATTCACCCCTCCACTTT
- TRBJ1-1 - TRBV4-3 CASSQDQGRQSF TGCGCCAGCAGCCAAGATCAGGGTAGGCAGTCGTTT
- TRBJ1-4 few TRBV29-1 CSVEGGATNEKLFF TGCAGCGTTGAAGGCGGTGCAACTAATGAAAAACTGTTTTTT
- TRBJ1-2 many TRBV5-4 CASSLRANYGYTF TGTGCCAGCAGCTTGAGGGCTAACTATGGCTACACCTTC
- TRBJ2-2 few TRBV6-6 CASSYSRVALGGELFF TGTGCCAGCAGTTACTCTCGCGTGGCTTTGGGCGGGGAGCTGTTTTTT
TRBD2 TRBJ2-2 few TRBV6-5 CASSYFRTSGGELFF TGTGCCAGCAGTTACTTTCGAACTAGCGGCGGGGAGCTGTTTTTT
- TRBJ1-5 - TRBV19 CASSILDSNQPQHF TGTGCCAGTAGTATTCTGGATAGCAATCAGCCCCAGCATTTT
TRBD1 TRBJ1-6 few TRBV18 CASSTTGTGDSPLHF TGTGCCAGCTCGACAACCGGGACAGGGGATTCACCCCTCCACTTT
- TRBJ1-2 - TRBV6-5 CASRPADYGYTF TGTGCCAGCAGGCCAGCCGACTATGGCTACACCTTC
TRBD2 TRBJ2-1 - TRBV4-1 CASSREGLAVHNEQFF TGCGCCAGCAGCCGCGAGGGACTAGCGGTTCACAATGAGCAGTTCTTC
TRBD1 TRBJ1-1 many TRBV6-1 CANLRQGMNTEAFF TGTGCCAATCTAAGACAGGGTATGAACACTGAAGCTTTCTTT
- TRBJ1-2 - TRBV4-1 CASSQARGASYGYTF TGCGCCAGCAGCCAAGCTCGGGGGGCTAGCTATGGCTACACCTTC
- TRBJ1-5 - TRBV3-1 CASSQAGYGNQPQHF TGTGCCAGCAGCCAAGCGGGATATGGCAATCAGCCCCAGCATTTT
- TRBJ2-1 few TRBV12-3/TRBV12-4 CASSSGRYEQFF TGTGCCAGCAGTTCGGGCCGATATGAGCAGTTCTTC
- TRBJ2-1 few TRBV5-1 CASSLGGARVREEQFF TGCGCCAGCAGCTTGGGAGGCGCGAGGGTTCGAGAGGAGCAGTTCTTC
TRBD2 TRBJ2-2 few TRBV20-1 CSASVQRERTGELFF TGCAGTGCTAGCGTCCAGCGGGAGAGGACCGGGGAGCTGTTTTTT
TRBD1 TRBJ2-5 - TRBV9 CASSVVGQGHQETQYF TGTGCCAGCAGCGTAGTCGGACAGGGGCACCAAGAGACCCAGTACTTC
- TRBJ1-3 many TRBV4-2 CASSPSGGLSGNTIYF TGTGCCAGCAGCCCCAGCGGGGGCCTCTCTGGAAACACCATATATTTT
- TRBJ2-1 many TRBV27 CASKAGYPLDEQFF TGTGCCAGCAAAGCGGGCTACCCTTTGGATGAGCAGTTCTTC
- TRBJ1-2 many TRBV12-3/TRBV12-4 CASSAPSHYGYTF TGTGCCAGCAGCGCGCCCAGCCACTATGGCTACACCTTC
- TRBJ1-1 - TRBV5-1 CASSLVLADTEAFF TGCGCCAGCAGCTTGGTATTGGCAGACACTGAAGCTTTCTTT
- TRBJ1-5 - TRBV4-1 CASSQDRAEGNQPQHF TGCGCCAGCAGCCAAGATCGGGCTGAGGGCAATCAGCCCCAGCATTTT
- TRBJ1-4 few TRBV29-1 CSATGDGEKLFF TGCAGCGCTACCGGGGATGGTGAAAAACTGTTTTTT
TRBD2 TRBJ2-1 few TRBV7-2 CASSQGTSGATYNEQFF TGTGCCAGCAGCCAGGGGACTAGCGGGGCCACCTACAATGAGCAGTTCTTC
TRBD1 TRBJ1-5 - TRBV28 CASRRQGSNQPQHF TGTGCCAGCAGGAGACAGGGGAGCAATCAGCCCCAGCATTTT
- TRBJ1-2 many TRBV6-2/TRBV6-3 CASSYSTQLYGYTF TGTGCCAGCAGTTACTCGACTCAGCTCTATGGCTACACCTTC
- TRBJ1-1 few TRBV27 CASRVGSSREAFF TGTGCCAGCAGAGTCGGGTCCTCGCGGGAAGCTTTCTTT
TRBD1 TRBJ2-5 many TRBV29-1 CSVGQDRVDGTQYF TGCAGCGTTGGTCAGGACAGGGTCGATGGGACCCAGTACTTC
TRBD1 TRBJ2-2 few TRBV25-1 CASSEYGQGNTGELFF TGTGCCAGCAGTGAATATGGACAGGGGAACACCGGGGAGCTGTTTTTT
TRBD1 TRBJ1-5 - TRBV5-1 CASSPETGGLQPQHF TGCGCCAGCAGCCCGGAGACAGGGGGCCTTCAGCCCCAGCATTTT